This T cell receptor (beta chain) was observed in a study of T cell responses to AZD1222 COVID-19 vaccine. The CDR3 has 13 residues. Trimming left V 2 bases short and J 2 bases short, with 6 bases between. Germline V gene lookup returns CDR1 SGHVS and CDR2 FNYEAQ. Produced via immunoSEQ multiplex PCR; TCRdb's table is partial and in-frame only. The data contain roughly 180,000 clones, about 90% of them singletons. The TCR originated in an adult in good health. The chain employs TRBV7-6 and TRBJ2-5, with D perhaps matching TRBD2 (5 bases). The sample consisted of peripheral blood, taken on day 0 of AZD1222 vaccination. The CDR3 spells CASSLRGQETQYF. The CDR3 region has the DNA TGTGCCAGCAGCTTAAGAGGGCAAGAGACCCAGTACTTC.